These 30 T cell receptor beta chains were all obtained from the same sample, sequenced in a study of regulatory T cells in long-lasting Graves disease. Specified time point: newly diagnosed GD, antithyroid drugs for less than 3 months. RNA from PBMCs was the source of the TCR library. With iRepertoire HTBI primers and Arm-PCR of CDR3 regions, TCR beta libraries were built. TCRdb processed the multiplex PCR reads anew with MiXCR; each CDR3 protein has one entry. The table lists approximately 400,000 distinct CDR3 sequences, more than 13% of them singletons, with about a sixth in the top ten. These data are also associated with another study on T cells in Graves' hyperthyroidism and ophthalmopathy.

Material: peripheral blood mononuclear cells (PBMCs), obtained at new diagnosis, from a patient treated with antithyroid drugs. The receptors were sampled from a woman in her 30s with Graves disease.

The chain uses TRBV20-1 and TRBJ2-1, with 12 bases matching TRBD2. The germline CDR1 and CDR2 sequences are DFQATT and SNEGSKA (reference sequence). The CDR3 covers 15 residues. The J segment lost 8 bases and the V segment lost 3 bases, leaving 8 bases of the junction unmatched. In DNA form, the CDR3 reads TGCAGTGCTAGGTTCGGACTAGCGGGATTTGATGAGCAGTTCTTC. It encodes CSARFGLAGFDEQFF.

This clonotype was observed a handful of times. Germline and junction disagree at one end, which may indicate a read error. V gene TRBV18 combines with J gene TRBJ1-4, with 7 bases matching TRBD1. This CDR3 comprises 15 residues. CDR1 KGHSH and CDR2 LQKENI come from the germline V gene. The CDR3 sequence is CANSPTGQRNEKLFF. CDR3 sequence (DNA): TGTGCCAACTCACCTACGGGACAGCGTAATGAAAAACTGTTTTTT.

There are many counts of this clonotype. The chain is built from TRBV6-1 and TRBJ1-3; tentative D call: TRBD1 (5 bases). The CDR3 is 17 residues long. Germline CDR1 and CDR2: MNHNS and SASEGT. Trimming shortened V by 10 bases and J by 2 bases, and 24 bases separated the two germline ends. DNA of the CDR3: TGTGCCACCGCATTGAGGGGTGCCCAAACTGCTGGAAACACCATATATTTT. It is translated as CATALRGAQTAGNTIYF.

This clonotype appeared a few times. This rearrangement joins TRBV7-9 to TRBJ2-2, with 12 bases matching TRBD2. There are 18 residues in the CDR3. After removal of 5 bases from V and 3 bases from J, the junction contained 10 bases not matched to a gene. Germline CDR1 SEHNR, CDR2 FQNEAQ (reference sequence). The CDR3 region has the DNA TGTGCCAGCAGCACACTAGCGGGAGGCCTCTTGGACACCGGGGAGCTGTTTTTT. It translates to CASSTLAGGLLDTGELFF.

The V gene is TRBV2, the J gene TRBJ1-5; D unresolved. The germline V gene encodes CDR1 SNHLY and CDR2 FYNNEI. The CDR3 has 17 residues. V was cut by 7 bases and J by 3 bases, with 22 bases left in between. The CDR3 DNA sequence: TGTGCCAGCACGAGGGCCCTCGTGAGGCAGGACAATCAGCCCCAGCATTTT. This codes for CASTRALVRQDNQPQHF.

This clonotype has at least ten counts. The DNA for the CDR3 is TGTGCCAGCTCACCGCGGGATCCTCCTGAGACAGATACGCAGTATTTT. Residues: CASSPRDPPETDTQYF. The gene calls are TRBV18 and TRBJ2-3; TRBD2 is a possible D gene (6 bases). V was trimmed by 3 bases and J by 3 bases, leaving 16 bases between them. The CDR3 extends over 16 amino acids. Germline lookup yields CDR1 KGHSH and CDR2 LQKENI.

The V gene is TRBV9, the J gene TRBJ2-3, with a tentative D call TRBD1 (6 bases). Between the trimmed V and J ends, which lost 0 bases and 2 bases, there was a span of 10 bases. The CDR3 is 15 amino acids. Germline CDR1 is SGDLS and CDR2 is YYNGEE. The CDR3 bases are TGTGCCAGCAGCGTAGGGGACACCCTCACAGATACGCAGTATTTT. This encodes CASSVGDTLTDTQYF.

This clonotype was found many times. The chain employs TRBV7-2 and TRBJ1-2; 7 bases agree with TRBD1. Germline CDR1 and CDR2: SGHTA and FQGNSA. The trim removed 6 bases at V and 7 bases at J, leaving 8 bases unmatched. CDR3 size: 13 residues. The CDR3 DNA follows: TGTGCCAGCAGATCAACAGGGGTGGGTGGCTACACCTTC. Protein: CASRSTGVGGYTF.

This chain uses TRBV6-5 with TRBJ2-7; 10 bases align to TRBD1. V was pared by 0 bases and J by 5 bases, with 4 bases of the junction left unmatched. The CDR3 is made up of 15 amino acids. In germline, CDR1 is MNHEY, CDR2 SVGAGI. The CDR3 loop reads CASSYSGDRGHEQYF. The CDR3 coding sequence is TGTGCCAGCAGTTACTCTGGGGACAGGGGCCACGAGCAGTACTTC.

This clonotype has ten or more counts. V is TRBV7-3 and J is TRBJ2-5; TRBD2 agrees at 7 bases. The CDR3 spans 15 residues. After removal of 4 bases from V and 2 bases from J, the junction contained 7 bases not matched to a gene. Germline CDR1 is SGHTA and CDR2 is FQGTGA. The CDR3 protein is CASSSAGAPQETQYF. CDR3 coding DNA: TGTGCCAGCAGCTCCGCGGGAGCGCCACAAGAGACCCAGTACTTC.

Ten or more counts support this clonotype. V usage is TRBV6-1 and J usage is TRBJ2-7, with unresolved D. V lost 8 bases and J 1 base, leaving 12 bases between the germline ends. The CDR3 sequence is 13 residues long. In germline, CDR1 is MNHNS, CDR2 SASEGT. The DNA of the CDR3 is TGTGCCAGCTGTATAGCAGAATCCTACGAGCAGTACTTC. Amino acids: CASCIAESYEQYF.

DNA for the CDR3: TGTGCCAGCAGCCAAGATCAGCTAGCAGGAAACACCATATATTTT. Encoded protein: CASSQDQLAGNTIYF. The chain combines TRBV3-1 with TRBJ1-3; no reliable D call. The V gene's germline CDR1 is LGHDT and CDR2 YNNKEL (reference sequence). The ends were cut back, 0 bases at V and 4 bases at J, with 10 bases in the middle. The CDR3 spans 15 residues.

This clonotype was seen at least ten times. This chain joins TRBV6-2 or TRBV6-3 and TRBJ2-2; 7 nucleotides agree with TRBD2. CDR1 is MNHEY, CDR2 SVGEGT, per germline. V lost 2 bases to trimming and J lost 7 bases; unmatched junction nucleotides: 13. The CDR3 has 17 residues. The DNA for the CDR3 is TGTGCCAGCAGTTACAGAGGCCCTAGCGGTGGGGTCGGGGAGCTGTTTTTT. As protein: CASSYRGPSGGVGELFF.

CDR3 nucleotides: TGTGCCAGCAGCGTAGCTGAAGCCTACAATGAGCAGTTCTTC. It is translated as CASSVAEAYNEQFF. The V call is TRBV13, the J call TRBJ2-1; unclear D gene. The CDR3 loop spans 14 amino acids. CDR1 is PRHDT and CDR2 is FYEKMQ in the germline V gene (reference sequence). The V end lost 5 bases, the J end lost 2 bases, and 10 bases lay between the germline ends.

The table lists this clonotype with a few counts. Since a much larger clone is just one base distant, this may be a read error. V gene TRBV27 combines with J gene TRBJ1-5, with D perhaps TRBD1 (5 bases). The CDR3 spans 14 residues. CDR1 and CDR2 from the germline V gene are MNHEY and SMNVEV (reference sequence). The CDR3 is CAGSWRDSNQPQHF. The CDR3 DNA reads TGTGCCGGCAGTTGGCGGGACAGCAATCAGCCCCAGCATTTT.

This clonotype came up a few times. This CDR3 reads CASSLGQKGYTF. The CDR3 DNA follows: TGTGCCAGCAGTTTAGGGCAGAAGGGCTACACCTTC. The J gene is TRBJ1-2, the V gene TRBV28; D uncertain. Germline CDR1 is MDHEN and CDR2 is SYDVKM. This CDR3 is built from 12 residues. V gave up 2 bases and J gave up 8 bases, with 9 bases separating them.

This clonotype was found many times. This chain links TRBV27 with TRBJ1-5, with D possibly being TRBD1 (5 bases). The CDR3 loop spans 16 amino acids. Trimming cost V 2 bases and J 7 bases, with 18 bases left between them. Germline V gives CDR1 MNHEY, CDR2 SMNVEV (reference sequence). CDR3 amino acids: CASSLRRPQTAQPQHF. As DNA, the CDR3 is TGTGCCAGCAGTTTAAGAAGACCTCAGACAGCACAGCCCCAGCATTTT.

The rearrangement uses TRBV20-1 and TRBJ2-7; 9 nucleotides agree with TRBD2. CDR1 and CDR2 (germline): DFQATT, SNEGSKA (reference sequence). The CDR3 sequence is 11 residues long. After removal of 8 bases from V and 4 bases from J, the junction contained 3 bases not matched to a gene. The CDR3 region has the DNA TGCAGTCTTCTAGCGGGGTACGAGCAGTACTTC. It translates to CSLLAGYEQYF.

This clonotype was observed a few times. The genes are TRBV29-1 and TRBJ2-1; D unresolved. In germline, CDR1 is SQVTM, CDR2 ANQGSEA. The CDR3 contains 14 residues. V was trimmed by 7 bases and J by 0 bases, leaving 13 bases between them. The CDR3 DNA follows: TGCAGCGCCGGGCATGGTGACTCCTACAATGAGCAGTTCTTC. It specifies CSAGHGDSYNEQFF.

On this clonotype itself: A read error is possible here, since a much larger clone lies one base away. The rearrangement joins TRBV7-2 to TRBJ2-7, with D hard to call. With 4 bases removed from V and 7 bases from J, the gap between germline ends came to 14 bases. The CDR3 runs to 13 residues. The germline CDR1 and CDR2 sequences are SGHTA and FQGNSA. DNA of the CDR3: TGTGCCAGCAGCTCAAGGGTCCACGCGGAGCAGTACTTC. Translating it yields CASSSRVHAEQYF.

This clonotype has a handful of counts. The chain has TRBV27 and TRBJ1-4; maybe TRBD1 (6 bases). The CDR3 has 13 residues. The germline V gene has CDR1 MNHEY and CDR2 SMNVEV (reference sequence). V shed 6 bases and J shed 8 bases, with 13 bases lying between them. The CDR3 DNA reads as TGTGCCAGCAGCCCAGGGGCCCGGGAAAAACTGTTTTTT. It translates to CASSPGAREKLFF.

This clonotype was observed at least ten times. V gene TRBV12-3 or TRBV12-4 combines with J gene TRBJ2-1; 14 bases match TRBD2. The CDR3 extends over 18 amino acids. V shed 7 bases and J 2 bases; nucleotides not matched to a gene: 10. The CDR3 protein is CASTPGLAGVRPYNEQFF. The DNA of the CDR3 is TGTGCCAGCACCCCGGGACTAGCGGGAGTCAGACCCTACAATGAGCAGTTCTTC.

CDR3 bases: TGTGCCACCAGTGATTTGAGGGGGAGCGGGGGGGCTCAGACCACAGATACGCAGTATTTT. Translated: CATSDLRGSGGAQTTDTQYF. The chain links TRBV24-1 to TRBJ2-3; 10 bases are shared with TRBD2. This CDR3 region has 20 residues. V lost 0 bases and J lost 2; bases outside the gene matches: 13. Germline V gives CDR1 KGHDR, CDR2 SFDVKD.

This clonotype was counted ten times or more. The rearrangement uses TRBV12-3 or TRBV12-4 and TRBJ2-7, with 8 bases identical to TRBD2. The CDR3 is made up of 14 amino acids. The trim removed 2 bases at V and 7 bases at J, leaving 7 bases unmatched. This chain's CDR3 is CASSLPGGRGEQYF. CDR3 nucleotides: TGTGCCAGCAGTTTACCGGGAGGGCGGGGGGAGCAGTACTTC.

This clonotype showed up just a few times. The chain combines TRBV4-1 with TRBJ2-2; TRBD2 matches at 8 bases. The CDR3 is 16 residues long. Trimming at V came to 1 base and at J to 6 bases, leaving 7 bases not matched to a gene. Germline V lookup: CDR1 MGHRA, CDR2 YSYEKL. CDR3 sequence: CASSQARGGPAGELFF. The CDR3 coding sequence is TGCGCCAGCAGCCAAGCCCGCGGGGGGCCGGCCGGGGAGCTGTTTTTT.

This sequence joins TRBV29-1 and TRBJ2-7; tentatively, D is TRBD1 (6 bases). There are 12 residues in the CDR3. Looked up from germline, CDR1 is SQVTM and CDR2 is ANQGSEA. V was trimmed by 5 bases and J by 5 bases, leaving 13 bases between them. The CDR3 loop is CSVSGQPHEQYF. The CDR3, as DNA: TGCAGCGTTTCAGGACAGCCCCACGAGCAGTACTTC.

CDR3 protein: CASSFPLHTGMILFF. The CDR3 DNA is TGTGCCAGCAGCTTTCCCCTCCACACAGGGATGATCCTGTTTTTT. V gene TRBV5-5 combines with J gene TRBJ1-4, with D perhaps matching TRBD1 (6 bases). Germline assignment: CDR1 SGHKS and CDR2 YYEKEE (reference sequence). The CDR3 is 15 amino acids. V lost 2 bases and J lost 14, with 22 bases in between. Based on the CDR3 plus reference TRBV5-5 and TRBJ1-4, the full variable domain is DAGVTQSPTHLIKTRGQQVTLRCSPISGHKSVSWYQQVLGQGPQFIFQYYEKEERGRGNFPDRFSARQFPNYSSELNVNALLLGDSALYLCASSFPLHTGMILFFGSGTQLSVL.

This clonotype was observed at least ten times. The chain employs TRBV15 and TRBJ2-3; perhaps TRBD1 as D (5 bases). V was trimmed by 4 bases and J by 1 base, leaving 12 bases between them. In germline, CDR1 is LNHNV, CDR2 YYDKDF (reference sequence). The CDR3 is 15 amino acids. CDR3 nucleotide sequence: TGTGCCACCAGCAAAGATTGGGGCCGCACAGATACGCAGTATTTT. Protein product: CATSKDWGRTDTQYF.

Remarks on this clonotype: A much larger clone differs by one base, so this may be a read error. The chain employs TRBV19 and TRBJ1-2, with D perhaps TRBD1 (5 bases). Germline lookup yields CDR1 LNHDA and CDR2 SQIVND (reference sequence). The CDR3 covers 15 residues. DNA for the CDR3: TGTGCCAGTAACCCAGGGCCCTACCCTAACCATGGCTACACCTTC. This sequence encodes CASNPGPYPNHGYTF.

This clonotype appeared many times. V and J are TRBV11-2 and TRBJ2-1; tentatively, D is TRBD2 (6 bases). The CDR3 has 14 residues. Germline V gene data show CDR1 as SGHAT and CDR2 as FQNNGV. The V and J ends lost 6 bases and 7 bases respectively, with 16 bases between them. This chain's CDR3 is CASRTPGLRNEQFF. The DNA of the CDR3 is TGTGCCAGCAGAACTCCGGGACTTCGAAATGAGCAGTTCTTC. The full variable domain, with the rest looked up from reference TRBV11-2 and TRBJ2-1, is EAGVAQSPRYKIIEKRQSVAFWCNPISGHATLYWYQQILGQGPKLLIQFQNNGVVDDSQLPKDRFSAERLKGVDSTLKIQPAKLEDSAVYLCASRTPGLRNEQFFGPGTRLTVL.